The sequence of this T cell receptor beta chain was determined in a study of early T cells in non-severe SARS-CoV-2 infection. Overall study context: Chains stayed unpaired after sequencing of bulk RNA from unsorted whole blood.

Losses at the gene ends were 4 bases for V and 7 bases for J; bases not matched to a gene: 4. Germline loops: CDR1 LNHDA, CDR2 SQIVND (reference sequence). This CDR3 is built from 12 residues. This clonotype has a handful of counts. Its antigen is not identified. Attachment of unique molecular identifiers to individual cDNA molecules was performed. TCRdb redid the calling of the 5' RACE reads with MiXCR, one entry per CDR3 protein. The data show about 52,000 distinct CDR3 sequences, with around 8% seen just once and 9.4% held by the top ten. Study-level results: Clonotype matching in VDJdb favored anti-spike CD8 responses and did not capture private and CD4 specificities.

The sequenced material came from whole blood. The clonotype originates from an adult who was a healthcare worker with PCR-confirmed SARS-CoV-2 infection or an uninfected control (not recorded which). This chain connects TRBV19 to TRBJ2-7; 7 nucleotides agree with TRBD1. The DNA for the CDR3 is TGTGCCAGTAGTAAGACAGGGAATGAGCAGTACTTC. Amino acid sequence: CASSKTGNEQYF.